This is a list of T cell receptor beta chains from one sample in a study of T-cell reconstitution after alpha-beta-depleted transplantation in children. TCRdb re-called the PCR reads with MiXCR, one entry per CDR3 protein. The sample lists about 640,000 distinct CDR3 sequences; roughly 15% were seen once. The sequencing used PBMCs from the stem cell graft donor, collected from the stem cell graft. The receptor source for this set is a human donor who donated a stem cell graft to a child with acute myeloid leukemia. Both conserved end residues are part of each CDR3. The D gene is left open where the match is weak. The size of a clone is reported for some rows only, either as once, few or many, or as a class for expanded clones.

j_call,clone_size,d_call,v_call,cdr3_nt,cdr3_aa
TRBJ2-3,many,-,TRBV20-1,TGCAGTGCTATGACAGGCGGCACAGATACGCAGTATTTT,CSAMTGGTDTQYF
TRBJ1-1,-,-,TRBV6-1,TGTGCCAGCAGTGAAGGTTGGGATCGGCGGACGACTGAAGCTTTCTTT,CASSEGWDRRTTEAFF
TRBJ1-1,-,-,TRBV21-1,TGTGCCAGTATAATGCAGGGGGCCATCAATCCTCGCGCTGAAGCTTTCTTT,CASIMQGAINPRAEAFF
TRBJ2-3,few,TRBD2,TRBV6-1,TGTGCCAGCTTTGATAGCGGGGGAAGAACAGATACGCAGTATTTT,CASFDSGGRTDTQYF
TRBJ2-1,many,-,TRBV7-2,TGTGCCAGCAGCTTAGAACGAAATGAGCAGTTCTTC,CASSLERNEQFF
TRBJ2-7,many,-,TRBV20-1,TGCAGTGCAAAGCCCGCAGGAACCTACGAGCAGTACTTC,CSAKPAGTYEQYF
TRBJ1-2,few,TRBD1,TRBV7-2,TGTGCCAGCAGCTTAGATAGGGGGCGGTTCTATGGCTACACCTTC,CASSLDRGRFYGYTF
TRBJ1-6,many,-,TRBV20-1,TGCAGTGCTAGAGGGGGGGGATCCTATAATTCACCCCTCCACTTT,CSARGGGSYNSPLHF
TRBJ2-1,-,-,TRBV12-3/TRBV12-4,TGTGCCAGCAGCATTCGAAGGTTCAATGAGCAGGTCTTC,CASSIRRFNEQVF
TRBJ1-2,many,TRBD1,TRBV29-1,TGCAGCGTTGAAGATGTAGAGGGGGCGCGAGGTGGCTACACCTTC,CSVEDVEGARGGYTF
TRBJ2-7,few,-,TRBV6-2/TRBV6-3,TGTGCCAGCAGTAACACCTGGACCCAGGAGGCATTC,CASSNTWTQEAF
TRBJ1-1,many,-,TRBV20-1,TGCAGTGCTAGGTCGGTCAACTCAATGACCATGAACACTGAAGCTTTCTTT,CSARSVNSMTMNTEAFF
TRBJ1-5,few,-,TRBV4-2,TGTGCCAGCAGCCCTCAGAGTATTGACAATAATCAGCCCCAGCATTTT,CASSPQSIDNNQPQHF
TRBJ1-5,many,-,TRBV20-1,TGCAGTGCTAGAATGAACAGACCCCTAGGAGGCAATCAGCCCCAGCATTTT,CSARMNRPLGGNQPQHF
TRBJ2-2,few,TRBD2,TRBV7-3,TGTGCCAGCAGCTTCCTAGCGGGGGCCAGCACCGGGGAGCTGTTTTTT,CASSFLAGASTGELFF
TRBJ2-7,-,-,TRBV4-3,TGCGCCAGCAGCCAAGGGGGTGGGGAGACCTACGAGCAGTACTTC,CASSQGGGETYEQYF
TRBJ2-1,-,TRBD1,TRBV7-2,TGTGCCAGCAGCTCCGGGACAGGGAGCTCCTACAATGAGCAGTTCTTC,CASSSGTGSSYNEQFF
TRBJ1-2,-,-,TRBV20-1,TGCAGTGCTCGCGAAGCGGTTGGCTACACCTTC,CSAREAVGYTF
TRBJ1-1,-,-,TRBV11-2,TGTGCCAGCAGCTTTGGAGGAGTTGGAAACACTGAAGCTTTCTTT,CASSFGGVGNTEAFF
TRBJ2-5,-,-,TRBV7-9,TGTGCCTGCAGCCAGGGATTCGGGGAGACCCAGTACTTC,CACSQGFGETQYF
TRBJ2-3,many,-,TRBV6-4,TGTGCCAGCAGTGATAAAGGGTCCACAGATACGCAGTATTTT,CASSDKGSTDTQYF
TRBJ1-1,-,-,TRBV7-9,TGTGCCAGCAACCCTTACAACGGGGGGAACACTGAAGCTTTCTTT,CASNPYNGGNTEAFF
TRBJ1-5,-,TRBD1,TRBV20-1,TGCAGTGCTAGGGCTCGGACAGGGAATCAGCCCCAGCATTTT,CSARARTGNQPQHF
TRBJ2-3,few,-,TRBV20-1,TGCAGTGCGGGGGGGCAGTTTGATACGCAGTATTTT,CSAGGQFDTQYF
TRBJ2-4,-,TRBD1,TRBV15,TGTGCCACCAGCAGAGTCGTGGGACAGGGTCTAGCCAAAAACATTCAGTACTTC,CATSRVVGQGLAKNIQYF
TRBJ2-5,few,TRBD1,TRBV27,TGTGCCAGCGGCGCCAGGGGGCTTCAAGAGACCCAGTACTTC,CASGARGLQETQYF
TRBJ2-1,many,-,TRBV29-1,TGCAGCGTTGACGTCCTAGGGGGGAACAATGAGCAGTTCTTC,CSVDVLGGNNEQFF
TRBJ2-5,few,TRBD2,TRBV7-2,TGTGCCAGCAGCCCTCGGACTAGCGGGGGGGCCAGGGAGACCCAGTACTTC,CASSPRTSGGARETQYF
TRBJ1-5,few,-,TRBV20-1,TGCAGTGCAAAACCGGGACTCAATCAGCCCCAGCATTTT,CSAKPGLNQPQHF
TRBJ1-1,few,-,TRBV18,TGTGCCAGCTCACCATTGGGTTCGGACACTGAAGCTTTCTTT,CASSPLGSDTEAFF
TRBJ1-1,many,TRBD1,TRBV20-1,TGCAGTGCTAGGGAACCTGGGACAGGGTATACTGAAGCTTTCTTT,CSAREPGTGYTEAFF
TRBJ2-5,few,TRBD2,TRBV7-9,TGTGCCAGCAGCTTACGCGGGGGGGCCAGAGAGACCCAGTACTTC,CASSLRGGARETQYF
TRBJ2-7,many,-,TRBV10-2,TGCGCCAGCATGTTCGGCAGGGCTGATCCGTCCTACGAGCAGTACTTC,CASMFGRADPSYEQYF
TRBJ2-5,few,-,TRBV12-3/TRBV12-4,TGTGCCAGCAAAAAAGGCTGGGGGATGTCGAACCAAGAGACCCAGTACTTC,CASKKGWGMSNQETQYF
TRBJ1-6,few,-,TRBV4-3,TGCGCCAGCAGCCGAGGAGACAGGAGCTCCTATAATTCACCCCTCCACTTT,CASSRGDRSSYNSPLHF
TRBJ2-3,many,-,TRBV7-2,TGTGCCAGCAGCTTAGTCAGGGCAGATACGCAGTATTTT,CASSLVRADTQYF
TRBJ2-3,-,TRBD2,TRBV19,TGTGCCAGTAGTGTCGGGACTAGCTCAGATACGCAGTATTTT,CASSVGTSSDTQYF
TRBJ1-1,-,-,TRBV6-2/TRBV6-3,TGTGCCAGCAGTTTTCTCCTTGCTAGTGAAGCTTTCTTT,CASSFLLASEAFF
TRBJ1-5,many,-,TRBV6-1,TGTGCCAGCAGTCCTGGGGCCCGGGGCGGCAATCAGCCCCAGCATTTT,CASSPGARGGNQPQHF
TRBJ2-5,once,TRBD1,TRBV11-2,TGTGCCAGCAGCTTACGACAGGGTAAAGAGACCCAGTACTTC,CASSLRQGKETQYF
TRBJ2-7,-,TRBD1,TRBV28,TGTGCCAGACCCGGGACAGGGGACTTC,CARPGTGDF
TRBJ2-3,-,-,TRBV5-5,TGTGCCAGCAGCTCCCTGAGTGAGGGCCTAAATACGCAGTATTTT,CASSSLSEGLNTQYF
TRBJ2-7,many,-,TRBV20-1,TGCAGTGTTTCCAGGGGAGTTTACGAGCAGTACTTC,CSVSRGVYEQYF
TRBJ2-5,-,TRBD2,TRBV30,TGTGCCTTACATAGTGGTCTAGCGGGACAAGAGACCCAGTACTTC,CALHSGLAGQETQYF
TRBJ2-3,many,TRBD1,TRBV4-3,TGCGCCAGCAGCCCTGCTAGAGGGGGCGGAGATACGCAGTATTTT,CASSPARGGGDTQYF
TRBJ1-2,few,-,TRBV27,TGTGCCAGCACCCCAAGGGCCCGACAGGACAACTATGGCTACACCTTC,CASTPRARQDNYGYTF
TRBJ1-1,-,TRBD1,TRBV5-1,TGCGCCAGCAGCTACTCAGACAGGGGGAACACTGAAGCTTTCTTT,CASSYSDRGNTEAFF